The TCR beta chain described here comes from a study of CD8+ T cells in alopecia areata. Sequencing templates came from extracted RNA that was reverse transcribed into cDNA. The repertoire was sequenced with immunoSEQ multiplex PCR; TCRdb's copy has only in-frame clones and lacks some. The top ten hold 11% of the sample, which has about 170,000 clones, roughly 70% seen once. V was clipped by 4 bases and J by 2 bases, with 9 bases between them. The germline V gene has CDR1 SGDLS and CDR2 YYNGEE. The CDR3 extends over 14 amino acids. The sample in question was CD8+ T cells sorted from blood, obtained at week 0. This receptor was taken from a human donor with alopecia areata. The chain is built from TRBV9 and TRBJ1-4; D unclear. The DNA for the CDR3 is TGTGCCAGCAGCCTTACACGGACTAATGAAAAACTGTTTTTT. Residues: CASSLTRTNEKLFF.